The entry below gives a single TCR beta chain sequence along with its context. Its antigen is unknown. Primers used in a second PCR of about 6 to 11 cycles were a sample-barcoded 5' primer and a J-beta primer mix. Researchers report that each sample yielded at least 3 million CDR3-containing paired-end reads. TCRdb re-analysed the 5' RACE reads in MiXCR, keeping a single row per CDR3 protein. The repertoire holds approximately 1.5 million distinct CDR3 sequences, with roughly 43% as singletons. Trimming removed 5 bases at V and 6 bases at J, with 17 bases between. Germline V lookup: CDR1 DFQATT, CDR2 SNEGSKA (reference sequence). The CDR3 has 14 amino acids. These data belong to a study of blood T cells in healthy people across ages. Study-wide points: Underestimates were what the diversity estimates from one million T cells were considered to be.

There were healthy Caucasian individuals from Russia, aged roughly 6 to 90, serving as donors. The TCR sequence derives from a young woman in good health. Sample: blood. The gene calls are TRBV20-1 and TRBJ1-5; perhaps TRBD1 as D (6 bases). The DNA of the CDR3 is TGCAGTGCTCCTTTGTCAGGGGTAGGTCAGCCCCAGCATTTT. Protein product: CSAPLSGVGQPQHF.